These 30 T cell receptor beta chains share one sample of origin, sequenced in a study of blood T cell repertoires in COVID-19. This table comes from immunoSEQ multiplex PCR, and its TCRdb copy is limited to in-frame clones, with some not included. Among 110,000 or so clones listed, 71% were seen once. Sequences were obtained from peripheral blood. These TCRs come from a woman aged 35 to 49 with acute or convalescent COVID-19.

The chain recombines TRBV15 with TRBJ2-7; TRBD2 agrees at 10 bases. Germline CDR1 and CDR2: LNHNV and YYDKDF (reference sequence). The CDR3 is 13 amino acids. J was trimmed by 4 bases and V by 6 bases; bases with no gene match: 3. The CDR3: CATRLAGTYEQYF. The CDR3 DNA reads TGTGCCACCAGACTAGCGGGGACGTACGAGCAGTACTTC.

Here the CDR3 reads CASSEGGSGIGNTIYF. CDR3 nucleotide sequence: TGTGCCAGCAGCGAGGGAGGGTCCGGGATTGGAAACACCATATATTTT. This sequence joins TRBV9 and TRBJ1-3; D remains ambiguous. Trimming took off 3 bases at V and 3 bases at J, with 16 bases between the two ends. The CDR3 sequence is 16 residues long. Germline V gives CDR1 SGDLS, CDR2 YYNGEE.

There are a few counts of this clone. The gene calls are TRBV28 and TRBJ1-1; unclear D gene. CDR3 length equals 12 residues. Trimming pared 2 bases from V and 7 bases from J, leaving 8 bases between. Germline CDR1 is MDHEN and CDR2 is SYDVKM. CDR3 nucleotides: TGTGCCAGCAGTTTAAGAGGGAATGAAGCTTTCTTT. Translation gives CASSLRGNEAFF.

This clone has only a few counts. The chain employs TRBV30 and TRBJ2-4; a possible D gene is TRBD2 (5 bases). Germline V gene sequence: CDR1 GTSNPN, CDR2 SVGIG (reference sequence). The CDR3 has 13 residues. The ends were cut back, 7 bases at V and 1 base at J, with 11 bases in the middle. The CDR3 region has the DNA TGTGCCTTAAACGAGGGCGCCAAAAACATTCAGTACTTC. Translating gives CALNEGAKNIQYF.

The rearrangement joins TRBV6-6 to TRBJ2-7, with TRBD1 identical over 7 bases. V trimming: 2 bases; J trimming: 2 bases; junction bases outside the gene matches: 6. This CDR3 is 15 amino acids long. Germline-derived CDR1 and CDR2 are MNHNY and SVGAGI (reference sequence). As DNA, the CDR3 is TGTGCCAGCAGTTACCGACAGGGCGATCCCTACGAGCAGTACTTC. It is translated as CASSYRQGDPYEQYF.

This chain's CDR3 is CASSPRGSAYEQYF. CDR3 coding DNA: TGTGCCAGCAGCCCGAGGGGGAGTGCCTACGAGCAGTACTTC. The gene calls are TRBV11-2 and TRBJ2-7; tentative D call: TRBD1 (6 bases). Germline CDR1 and CDR2: SGHAT and FQNNGV. Trimming removed 5 bases at V and 2 bases at J, with 13 bases between. This CDR3 is 14 amino acids long.

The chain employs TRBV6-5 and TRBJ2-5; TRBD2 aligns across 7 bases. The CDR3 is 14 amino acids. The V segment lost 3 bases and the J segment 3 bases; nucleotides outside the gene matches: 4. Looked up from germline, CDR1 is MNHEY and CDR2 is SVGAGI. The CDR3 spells CASSYRGTKETQYF. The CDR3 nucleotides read TGTGCCAGCAGTTATCGCGGGACTAAAGAGACCCAGTACTTC.

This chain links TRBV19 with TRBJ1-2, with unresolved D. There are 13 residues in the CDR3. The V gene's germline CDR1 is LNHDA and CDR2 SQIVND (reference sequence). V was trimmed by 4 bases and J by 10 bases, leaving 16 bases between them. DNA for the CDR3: TGTGCCAGTAGTACAAGAACTGGGAGGTACTACACCTTC. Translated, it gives CASSTRTGRYYTF.

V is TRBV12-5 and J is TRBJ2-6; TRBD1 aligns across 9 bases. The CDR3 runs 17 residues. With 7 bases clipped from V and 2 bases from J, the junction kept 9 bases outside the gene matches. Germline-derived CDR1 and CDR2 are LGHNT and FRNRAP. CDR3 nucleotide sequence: TGTGCTAGTGCCACTACGGGACAGGGAGCTGGGGCCAACGTCCTGACTTTC. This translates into CASATTGQGAGANVLTF.

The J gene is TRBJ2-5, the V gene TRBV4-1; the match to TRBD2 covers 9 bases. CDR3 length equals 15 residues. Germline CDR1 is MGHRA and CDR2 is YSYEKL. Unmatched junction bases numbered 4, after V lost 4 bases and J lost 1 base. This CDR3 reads CASSRLAGTQETQYF. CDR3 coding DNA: TGCGCCAGCAGCCGCCTAGCGGGGACCCAAGAGACCCAGTACTTC.

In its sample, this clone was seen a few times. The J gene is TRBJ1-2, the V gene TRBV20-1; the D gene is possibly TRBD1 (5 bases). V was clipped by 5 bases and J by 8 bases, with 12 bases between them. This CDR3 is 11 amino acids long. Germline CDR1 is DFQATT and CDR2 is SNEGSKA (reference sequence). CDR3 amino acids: CSADQGGGYTF. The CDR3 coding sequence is TGCAGTGCTGATCAGGGAGGGGGCTACACCTTC.

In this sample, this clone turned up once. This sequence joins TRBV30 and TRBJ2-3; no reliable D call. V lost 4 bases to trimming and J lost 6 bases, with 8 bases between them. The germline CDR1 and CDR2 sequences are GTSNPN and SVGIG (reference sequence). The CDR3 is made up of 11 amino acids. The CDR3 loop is CAWTPRDTQYF. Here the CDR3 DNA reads TGTGCCTGGACCCCGCGCGATACGCAGTATTTT.

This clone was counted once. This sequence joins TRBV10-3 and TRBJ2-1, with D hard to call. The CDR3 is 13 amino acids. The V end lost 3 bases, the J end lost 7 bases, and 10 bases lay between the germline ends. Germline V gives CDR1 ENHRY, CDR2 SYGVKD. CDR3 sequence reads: CAISDSSENEQFF. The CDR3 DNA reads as TGTGCCATCAGTGACTCTAGTGAGAATGAGCAGTTCTTC.

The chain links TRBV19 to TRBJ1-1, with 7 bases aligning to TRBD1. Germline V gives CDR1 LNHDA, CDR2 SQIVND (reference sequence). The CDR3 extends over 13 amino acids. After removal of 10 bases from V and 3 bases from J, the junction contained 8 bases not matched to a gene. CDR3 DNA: TGTGCCACTGCAGTCGACAGGGACACTGAAGCTTTCTTT. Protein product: CATAVDRDTEAFF. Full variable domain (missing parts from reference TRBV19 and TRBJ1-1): DGGITQSPKYLFRKEGQNVTLSCEQNLNHDAMYWYRQDPGQGLRLIYYSQIVNDFQKGDIAEGYSVSREKKESFPLTVTSAQKNPTAFYLCATAVDRDTEAFFGQGTRLTVV.

CDR3 sequence reads: CASSPQGIYYEQYF. DNA for the CDR3: TGTGCCAGCAGCCCCCAGGGAATTTACTACGAGCAGTACTTC. The rearrangement uses TRBV3-1 (or the pseudogene TRBV3-2) and TRBJ2-7, with D maybe TRBD1 (5 bases). Trimming took 4 bases from V and 3 from J, leaving 13 bases between them. CDR1 and CDR2 (germline): LGHDT, YNNKEL (reference sequence). The CDR3 length is 14 residues.

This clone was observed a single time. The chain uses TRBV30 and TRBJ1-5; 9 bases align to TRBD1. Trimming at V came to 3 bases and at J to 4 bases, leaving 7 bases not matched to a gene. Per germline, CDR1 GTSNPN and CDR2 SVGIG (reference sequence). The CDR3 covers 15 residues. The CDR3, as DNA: TGTGCCTGGAGACCGGACAGGGGTTCGAATCAGCCCCAGCATTTT. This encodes CAWRPDRGSNQPQHF.

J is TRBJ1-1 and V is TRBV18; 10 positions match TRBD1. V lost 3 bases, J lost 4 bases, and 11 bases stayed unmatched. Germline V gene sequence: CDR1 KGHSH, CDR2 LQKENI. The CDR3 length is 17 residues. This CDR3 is CASSPSATGGAGTEAFF. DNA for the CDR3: TGTGCCAGCTCACCTAGTGCGACAGGGGGCGCGGGCACTGAAGCTTTCTTT.

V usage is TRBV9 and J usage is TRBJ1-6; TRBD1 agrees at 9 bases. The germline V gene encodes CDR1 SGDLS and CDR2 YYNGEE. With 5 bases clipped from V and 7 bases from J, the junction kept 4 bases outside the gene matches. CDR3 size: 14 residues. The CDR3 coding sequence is TGTGCCAGCAGTGGACAGGGGCAGAATTCACCCCTCCACTTT. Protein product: CASSGQGQNSPLHF.

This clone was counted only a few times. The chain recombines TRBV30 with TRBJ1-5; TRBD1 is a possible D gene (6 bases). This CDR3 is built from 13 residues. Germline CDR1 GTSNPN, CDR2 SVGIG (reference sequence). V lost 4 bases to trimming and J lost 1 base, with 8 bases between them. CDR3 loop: CAWNRDSNQPQHF. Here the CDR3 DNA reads TGTGCCTGGAACAGGGACAGCAATCAGCCCCAGCATTTT.

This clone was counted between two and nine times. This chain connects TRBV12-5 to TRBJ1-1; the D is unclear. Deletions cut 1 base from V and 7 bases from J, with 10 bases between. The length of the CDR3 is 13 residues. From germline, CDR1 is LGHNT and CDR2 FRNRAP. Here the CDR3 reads CASGLEGRGEAFF. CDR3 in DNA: TGTGCTAGTGGTTTGGAGGGCCGGGGTGAAGCTTTCTTT. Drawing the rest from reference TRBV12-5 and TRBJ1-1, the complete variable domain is DARVTQTPRHKVTEMGQEVTMRCQPILGHNTVFWYRQTMMQGLELLAYFRNRAPLDDSGMPKDRFSAEMPDATLATLKIQPSEPRDSAVYFCASGLEGRGEAFFGQGTRLTVV.

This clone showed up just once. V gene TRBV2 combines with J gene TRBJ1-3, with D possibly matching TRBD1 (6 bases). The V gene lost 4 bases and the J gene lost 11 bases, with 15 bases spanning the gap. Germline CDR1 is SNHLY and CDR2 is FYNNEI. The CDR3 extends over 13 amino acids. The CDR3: CASSVPLRGAIYF. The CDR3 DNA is TGTGCCAGCAGTGTACCTCTCAGGGGCGCCATATATTTT.

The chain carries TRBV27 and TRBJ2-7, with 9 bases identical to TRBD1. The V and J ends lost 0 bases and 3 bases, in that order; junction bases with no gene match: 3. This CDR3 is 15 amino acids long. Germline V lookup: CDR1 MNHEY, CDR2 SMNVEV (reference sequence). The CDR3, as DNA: TGTGCCAGCAGTTTATCTGGGACAGGGCTCTACGAGCAGTACTTC. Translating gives CASSLSGTGLYEQYF.

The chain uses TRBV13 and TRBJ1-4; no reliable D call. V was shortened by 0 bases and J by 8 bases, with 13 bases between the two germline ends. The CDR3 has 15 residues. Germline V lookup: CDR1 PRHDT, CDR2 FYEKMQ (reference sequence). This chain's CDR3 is CASSLGPSREEKLFF. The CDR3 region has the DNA TGTGCCAGCAGCTTAGGCCCTTCCCGCGAGGAAAAACTGTTTTTT.

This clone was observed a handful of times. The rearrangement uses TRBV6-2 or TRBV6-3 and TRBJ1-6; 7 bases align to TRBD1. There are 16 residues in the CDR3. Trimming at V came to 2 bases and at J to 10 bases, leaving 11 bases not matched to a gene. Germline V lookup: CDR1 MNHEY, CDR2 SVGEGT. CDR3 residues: CASSYPRQGVPSPLHF. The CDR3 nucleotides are TGTGCCAGCAGTTACCCCCGACAGGGTGTCCCGTCACCCCTCCACTTT.

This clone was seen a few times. CDR3 coding DNA: TGTGCCAGCAGTTTTGTGGCAGGGGGCGAGGCTTTCTTT. It codes for CASSFVAGGEAFF. The chain combines TRBV27 with TRBJ1-1; 8 bases map to TRBD1. The CDR3 spans 13 residues. V was pared by 3 bases and J by 11 bases, with 8 bases of the junction left unmatched. Germline loops: CDR1 MNHEY, CDR2 SMNVEV (reference sequence).

Here the CDR3 DNA reads TGTGCCAGCAGCTCAGGCCCACAGGGGTCCATATATTTT. This codes for CASSSGPQGSIYF. The rearrangement links TRBV5-6 to TRBJ1-3, with 7 bases identical to TRBD1. Germline-derived CDR1 and CDR2 are SGHDT and YYEEEE. Germline trimming cut 3 bases from V and 11 bases from J; bases unmatched to any gene: 8. CDR3 length: 13 residues.

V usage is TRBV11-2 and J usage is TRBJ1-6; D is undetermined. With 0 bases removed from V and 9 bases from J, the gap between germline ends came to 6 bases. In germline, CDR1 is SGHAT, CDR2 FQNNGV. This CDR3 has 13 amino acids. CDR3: CASSLDPGSPLHF. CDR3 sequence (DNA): TGTGCCAGCAGCTTAGATCCGGGTTCACCCCTCCACTTT.

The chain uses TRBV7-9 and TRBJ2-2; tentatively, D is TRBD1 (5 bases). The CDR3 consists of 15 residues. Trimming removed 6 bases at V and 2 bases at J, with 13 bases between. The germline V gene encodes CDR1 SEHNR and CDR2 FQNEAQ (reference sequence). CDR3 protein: CASRSGHLNTGELFF. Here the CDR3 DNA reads TGTGCCAGCAGATCCGGACACCTCAACACCGGGGAGCTGTTTTTT.

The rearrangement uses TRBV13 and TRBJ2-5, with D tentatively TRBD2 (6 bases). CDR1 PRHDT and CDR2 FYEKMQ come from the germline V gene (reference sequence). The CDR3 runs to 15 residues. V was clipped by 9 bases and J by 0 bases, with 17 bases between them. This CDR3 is CARKAGTLNQETQYF. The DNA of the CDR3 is TGTGCCAGAAAAGCCGGGACTTTAAACCAAGAGACCCAGTACTTC.

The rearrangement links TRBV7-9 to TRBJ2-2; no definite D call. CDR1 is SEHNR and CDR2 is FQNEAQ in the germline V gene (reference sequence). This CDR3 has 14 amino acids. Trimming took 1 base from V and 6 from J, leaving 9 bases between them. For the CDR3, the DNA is TGTGCCAGCAGCTTAGAGCACCTATCCGGGGAGCTGTTTTTT. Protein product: CASSLEHLSGELFF.